Listed below are T cell receptor beta chains from one sample, sequenced in a study of blood T cells in healthy people across ages. Each CDR3 protein is one row after TCRdb ran MiXCR on the 5' RACE reads. Of about a million distinct CDR3 sequences listed, less than 45% were seen once; the top ten hold approximately 14%. Material for sequencing was blood. These receptors were collected from a man between 18 and 29 years old in good health. Both conserved end residues are part of each CDR3. A D gene is named only where the DNA matches it firmly. Expanded clones are given a class, and other clones once, few, many or no size at all.

TRBV6-1	TRBD1	NA	TRBJ1-2	CASSVGQGEEANYGYTF	TGTGCCAGCAGTGTGGGACAGGGAGAAGAGGCTAACTATGGCTACACCTTC
TRBV7-9	NA	few	TRBJ2-7	CASSLVAQAYEQYF	TGTGCCAGCAGCCTCGTGGCCCAGGCCTACGAGCAGTACTTC
TRBV20-1	NA	few	TRBJ2-5	CSASLPGLPETQYF	TGCAGTGCTAGCCTTCCGGGACTTCCAGAGACCCAGTACTTC
TRBV28	NA	few	TRBJ2-3	CASSSPRSTDTQYF	TGTGCCAGCAGTTCTCCTAGGAGCACAGATACGCAGTATTTT
TRBV9	NA	NA	TRBJ1-2	CASTEEGASYGYTF	TGTGCCAGCACAGAAGAAGGAGCTAGCTATGGCTACACCTTC
TRBV9	TRBD1	few	TRBJ1-1	CASGRHRGRIGDTEAFF	TGTGCCAGCGGAAGACACAGGGGGCGCATTGGTGACACTGAAGCTTTCTTT
TRBV7-2	NA	NA	TRBJ1-1	CASSFNRAGPATEAFF	TGTGCCAGCAGCTTCAACCGGGCAGGGCCGGCCACTGAAGCTTTCTTT
TRBV9	NA	NA	TRBJ2-6	CASSAEAVSSGANVLTF	TGTGCCAGCAGCGCAGAAGCTGTGAGCTCTGGGGCCAACGTCCTGACTTTC
TRBV2	NA	NA	TRBJ1-2	CASTGGYPNYGYTF	TGTGCCAGCACCGGGGGGTATCCTAACTATGGCTACACCTTC
TRBV29-1	TRBD1	NA	TRBJ1-1	CSVDRQGSTEAFF	TGCAGCGTTGATCGACAGGGGAGCACTGAAGCTTTCTTT
TRBV2	NA	NA	TRBJ2-1	CASRERAFTYNEQFF	TGTGCCAGCAGGGAAAGGGCGTTTACCTACAATGAGCAGTTCTTC
TRBV12-3/TRBV12-4	NA	many	TRBJ1-1	CASSAGTVNTEAFF	TGTGCCAGCAGTGCCGGGACGGTGAACACTGAAGCTTTCTTT
TRBV5-1	NA	NA	TRBJ2-4	CASSLGQDLSIQYF	TGCGCCAGCAGCTTGGGACAAGATCTGAGCATTCAGTACTTC
TRBV5-1	NA	NA	TRBJ2-3	CASSSWPLGRAFTDTQYF	TGCGCCAGCAGCTCTTGGCCCCTAGGACGGGCATTCACAGATACGCAGTATTTT
TRBV20-1	NA	few	TRBJ1-1	CSARAKTTGNTEAFF	TGCAGTGCTAGAGCTAAAACGACAGGGAACACTGAAGCTTTCTTT
TRBV10-1	NA	NA	TRBJ1-1	CASRKGEAFF	TGCGCCAGCCGAAAGGGTGAAGCTTTCTTT
TRBV7-2	NA	NA	TRBJ1-6	CASNPTSYNSPLHF	TGTGCCAGCAACCCCACCTCCTATAATTCACCCCTCCACTTT
TRBV7-9	NA	NA	TRBJ1-1	CASSLPTNGVRPEAFF	TGTGCCAGCAGCTTACCAACAAACGGGGTCAGGCCCGAAGCTTTCTTT
TRBV6-2/TRBV6-3	NA	NA	TRBJ2-1	CASSPRAPLNNEQFF	TGTGCCAGCAGTCCTCGAGCCCCGCTAAACAATGAGCAGTTCTTC
TRBV7-9	TRBD1	NA	TRBJ1-6	CASSWGTGMNNSPLHF	TGTGCCAGCAGCTGGGGGACAGGGATGAATAATTCACCCCTCCACTTT
TRBV12-3/TRBV12-4	NA	NA	TRBJ2-1	CASSLALGTDSYNEQFF	TGTGCCAGCAGTTTAGCGTTGGGCACAGACTCCTACAATGAGCAGTTCTTC
TRBV28	NA	NA	TRBJ1-5	CASSLGGRDWDSNQPQHF	TGTGCCAGCAGTTTGGGGGGCAGGGATTGGGATAGCAATCAGCCCCAGCATTTT
TRBV7-2	TRBD2	NA	TRBJ2-3	CASSSRTSGSTDTQYF	TGTGCCAGCAGCTCCCGGACTAGCGGGAGCACAGATACGCAGTATTTT
TRBV7-9	NA	many	TRBJ2-7	CASSLSAGFYEQYF	TGTGCCAGCAGCTTAAGTGCGGGATTCTACGAGCAGTACTTC
TRBV12-3/TRBV12-4	TRBD2	NA	TRBJ2-3	CASSSTSGGDTQYF	TGTGCCAGCAGTTCGACCAGCGGGGGAGATACGCAGTATTTT
TRBV20-1	NA	NA	TRBJ2-7	CSARSPSRYYEQYF	TGCAGTGCCCGGTCTCCTAGCAGATACTACGAGCAGTACTTC
TRBV12-3/TRBV12-4	TRBD2	many	TRBJ2-3	CASTKGLAGITDTQYF	TGTGCCAGCACCAAGGGACTAGCGGGGATCACAGATACGCAGTATTTT
TRBV15	NA	NA	TRBJ1-2	CATSRENRNYGYTF	TGTGCCACCAGCAGAGAGAACAGAAACTATGGCTACACCTTC
TRBV9	TRBD1	NA	TRBJ2-2	CASSVASGGYTGELFF	TGTGCCAGCAGCGTAGCTTCAGGGGGCTACACCGGGGAGCTGTTTTTT
TRBV18	NA	NA	TRBJ1-5	CASSPRTVFGDQPQHF	TGTGCCAGCTCACCTCGGACCGTGTTTGGGGATCAGCCCCAGCATTTT
TRBV27	NA	NA	TRBJ2-1	CASSLPRDMYNEQFF	TGTGCCAGCAGTTTACCCCGAGACATGTACAATGAGCAGTTCTTC
TRBV7-2	NA	few	TRBJ2-1	CASSLAEWGEQFF	TGTGCCAGCAGCTTAGCTGAGTGGGGTGAGCAGTTCTTC
TRBV10-3	NA	NA	TRBJ2-5	CAVSESTEVGQETQYF	TGTGCCGTCAGTGAATCAACAGAGGTGGGTCAAGAGACCCAGTACTTC
TRBV11-2	TRBD1	few	TRBJ1-2	CASSLDDRVVSYGYTF	TGTGCCAGCAGCTTAGACGACAGGGTCGTGTCCTATGGCTACACCTTC
TRBV6-6	TRBD1	NA	TRBJ1-1	CASSQRQGMNTEAFF	TGTGCCAGCAGTCAAAGACAGGGGATGAACACTGAAGCTTTCTTT
TRBV5-4	TRBD2	NA	TRBJ2-1	CASSPQAGETYNEQFF	TGTGCCAGCAGCCCCCAAGCGGGGGAGACGTACAATGAGCAGTTCTTC
TRBV4-3	NA	NA	TRBJ2-5	CASSQEPGATSDQYF	TGCGCCAGCAGCCAAGAACCGGGGGCCACTAGCGACCAGTACTTC
TRBV7-9	NA	NA	TRBJ2-5	CASSLGSTETQYF	TGTGCCAGCAGCTTAGGCTCTACAGAGACCCAGTACTTC
TRBV11-3	NA	NA	TRBJ2-1	CASSADGGANEQFF	TGTGCCAGCAGTGCCGATGGGGGGGCCAATGAGCAGTTCTTC
TRBV18	NA	NA	TRBJ1-1	CASSPGAPRNGEAFF	TGTGCCAGCTCACCAGGGGCCCCCCGGAATGGTGAAGCTTTCTTT
TRBV6-2/TRBV6-3	NA	NA	TRBJ2-5	CASSYHGYQETQYF	TGTGCCAGCAGTTACCACGGCTACCAAGAGACCCAGTACTTC
TRBV27	TRBD1	NA	TRBJ2-3	CASSFRQGGADTQYF	TGTGCCAGCAGTTTTCGACAGGGGGGCGCAGATACGCAGTATTTT
TRBV2	NA	NA	TRBJ1-2	CASGTVYGYTF	TGTGCCAGCGGGACGGTCTATGGCTACACCTTC
TRBV15	NA	few	TRBJ2-1	CATSSDQTRPHEQFF	TGTGCCACCAGCTCAGATCAGACAAGGCCCCATGAGCAGTTCTTC
TRBV12-3/TRBV12-4	NA	NA	TRBJ1-2	CASSSSGLLDGYTF	TGTGCCAGCAGTTCCTCAGGGTTATTGGATGGCTACACCTTC
TRBV5-1	TRBD1	NA	TRBJ2-1	CTSSPLDRGPFNEQFF	TGCACCAGCAGCCCACTTGACAGGGGCCCTTTCAATGAGCAGTTCTTC
TRBV9	TRBD2	NA	TRBJ2-3	CASSVDPGGSTDTQYF	TGTGCCAGCAGCGTAGACCCCGGGGGGAGTACAGATACGCAGTATTTT
TRBV29-1	TRBD1	few	TRBJ1-4	CSVDPGQGGKLFF	TGCAGCGTTGACCCGGGACAGGGAGGAAAACTGTTTTTT
TRBV4-2	TRBD1	once	TRBJ1-1	CASRLQGAGNTEAFF	TGTGCCAGCAGACTACAGGGGGCCGGGAACACTGAAGCTTTCTTT
TRBV6-5	NA	NA	TRBJ2-5	CASRFLGTKTETQYF	TGTGCCAGCAGGTTTCTTGGGACAAAGACCGAGACCCAGTACTTC
TRBV2	TRBD2	NA	TRBJ2-2	CASSALAGTNTGELFF	TGTGCCAGCAGTGCTCTAGCGGGGACGAACACCGGGGAGCTGTTTTTT
TRBV20-1	NA	NA	TRBJ2-3	CSAIGRDDTQYF	TGCAGTGCTATAGGGCGGGATGATACGCAGTATTTT
TRBV29-1	NA	few	TRBJ2-3	CSVATSGSSTDTRYF	TGCAGCGTCGCCACTAGTGGGTCTAGCACAGATACGCGGTATTTT
TRBV7-2	NA	NA	TRBJ2-3	CASSPINLGADTQYF	TGTGCCAGCAGCCCAATAAATTTAGGGGCAGATACGCAGTATTTT
TRBV6-2/TRBV6-3	TRBD1	NA	TRBJ2-7	CASSYAGQGYEQYF	TGTGCCAGCAGTTACGCGGGACAGGGCTACGAGCAGTACTTC